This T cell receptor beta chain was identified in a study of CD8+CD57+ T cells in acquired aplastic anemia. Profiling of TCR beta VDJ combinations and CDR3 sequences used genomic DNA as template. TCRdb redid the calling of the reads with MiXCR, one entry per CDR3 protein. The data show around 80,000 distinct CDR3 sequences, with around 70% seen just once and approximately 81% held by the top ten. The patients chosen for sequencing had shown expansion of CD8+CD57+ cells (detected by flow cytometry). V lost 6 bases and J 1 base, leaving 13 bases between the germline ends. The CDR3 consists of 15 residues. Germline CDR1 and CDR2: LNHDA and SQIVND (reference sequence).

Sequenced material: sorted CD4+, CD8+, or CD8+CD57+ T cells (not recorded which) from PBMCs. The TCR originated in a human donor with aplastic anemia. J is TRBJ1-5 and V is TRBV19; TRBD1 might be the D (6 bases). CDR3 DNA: TGTGCCAGTAGGGAACAGGGAAGGAGCAATCAGCCCCAGCATTTT. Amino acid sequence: CASREQGRSNQPQHF.